Shown below are 29 T cell receptor beta chains from a single sample sequenced in a study of T-cell reconstitution after alpha-beta-depleted transplantation in children. Preparation of the TCRbeta library was carried out with unique molecular identifiers. TCRdb reprocessed the PCR reads via MiXCR and lists one record per CDR3 protein. The table has about 610,000 distinct CDR3 sequences, more than 20% seen once. Here the sequenced sample was PBMCs, taken before TCRalphabeta/CD19-depleted stem cell transplant. The receptors shown here come from a boy under two years old with Wiskott-Aldrich syndrome, due to receive a stem cell transplant.

The chain carries TRBV2 and TRBJ1-5; weak D call: TRBD1 (5 bases). CDR3 length: 15 residues. Germline lookup yields CDR1 SNHLY and CDR2 FYNNEI. The germline V and J ends were trimmed by 2 bases and 3 bases, with 11 bases remaining between them. CDR3 amino acids: CASSEQGLDNQPQHF. DNA of the CDR3: TGTGCCAGCAGTGAACAGGGACTAGACAATCAGCCCCAGCATTTT. The full variable domain, with the rest looked up from reference TRBV2 and TRBJ1-5, is EPEVTQTPSHQVTQMGQEVILRCVPISNHLYFYWYRQILGQKVEFLVSFYNNEISEKSEIFDDQFSVERPDGSNFTLKIRSTKLEDSAMYFCASSEQGLDNQPQHFGDGTRLSIL.

The J gene is TRBJ1-1, the V gene TRBV5-8; D gene ambiguous. Germline CDR1 reads SGHTS; CDR2 reads YDEGEE. This CDR3 spans 12 amino acids. Trimming removed 0 bases from V and 7 bases from J, with 7 bases in between. For the CDR3, the DNA is TGTGCCAGCAGCTTGGCTCCAGTTGAAGCTTTCTTT. It specifies CASSLAPVEAFF.

CDR3: CASFRTSGVTGELFF. The CDR3 DNA follows: TGTGCCAGCTTCAGAACTAGCGGAGTGACCGGGGAGCTGTTTTTT. The rearrangement uses TRBV7-9 and TRBJ2-2; TRBD2 matches 8 bases. Germline assignment: CDR1 SEHNR and CDR2 FQNEAQ (reference sequence). The trim removed 8 bases at V and 5 bases at J, leaving 10 bases unmatched. The CDR3 loop spans 15 amino acids.

For the CDR3, the DNA is TGTGCCAGCCCGGGGGCCGACAGCGACAATGAGCAGTTCTTC. Translation: CASPGADSDNEQFF. The chain links TRBV7-2 to TRBJ2-1, with D possibly called TRBD1 or TRBD2 (6 bases each). Trimming pared 8 bases from V and 5 bases from J, leaving 16 bases between. The germline V gene has CDR1 SGHTA and CDR2 FQGNSA. This CDR3 has 14 amino acids.

This clonotype was seen a handful of times. The chain has TRBV20-1 and TRBJ1-4; 8 bases agree with TRBD1. In germline, CDR1 is DFQATT, CDR2 SNEGSKA (reference sequence). The CDR3 totals 15 residues. Germline trimming cut 5 bases from V and 7 bases from J; bases unmatched to any gene: 12. CDR3 region: CSAEDRVLWSEKLFF. The CDR3 nucleotides read TGCAGTGCTGAGGACAGGGTCCTTTGGAGTGAAAAACTGTTTTTT.

This clonotype came up a few times. The chain uses TRBV20-1 and TRBJ1-1; a weak D match, TRBD1 (5 bases). Germline CDR1 DFQATT, CDR2 SNEGSKA (reference sequence). With 6 bases removed from V and 4 bases from J, the gap between germline ends came to 15 bases. This CDR3 has 13 amino acids. The CDR3 DNA is TGCAGTGCCCCCCGAGGGGTGGGCACTGAAGCTTTCTTT. Its protein is CSAPRGVGTEAFF.

This chain joins TRBV5-1 and TRBJ2-1, with a weak D call TRBD2 (6 bases). Trimming took off 2 bases at V and 7 bases at J, with 16 bases between the two ends. The CDR3 has 15 amino acids. Germline CDR1 SGHRS, CDR2 YFSETQ. CDR3 nucleotide sequence: TGCGCCAGCAGCTTCATCGGGAGTTTTTGGAATGAGCAGTTCTTC. This translates into CASSFIGSFWNEQFF.

This clonotype has just one count. In nucleotides, the CDR3 is TGTGCCAGCAGTTACTCGAGGTCCGGCAGCGGGAAACTGTTTTTT. Residues: CASSYSRSGSGKLFF. The V gene is TRBV6-5, the J gene TRBJ1-4, with no clear D. V was cut by 0 bases and J by 11 bases, with 16 bases left in between. CDR3 length: 15 residues. From germline, CDR1 is MNHEY and CDR2 SVGAGI.

The V call is TRBV5-1, the J call TRBJ2-1, with D possibly TRBD2 on 5 matching bases. The germline CDR1 and CDR2 sequences are SGHRS and YFSETQ. The CDR3 loop spans 12 amino acids. The ends were cut back, 3 bases at V and 4 bases at J, with 5 bases in the middle. Written as DNA, the CDR3 is TGCGCCAGCAGCTGGACTTACAATGAGCAGTTCTTC. Its translation is CASSWTYNEQFF.

The table lists this clonotype with a few counts. This rearrangement joins TRBV12-3 or TRBV12-4 to TRBJ2-1, with D uncertain. Trimming shortened V by 7 bases and J by 5 bases, and 18 bases separated the two germline ends. This CDR3 has 15 residues. CDR3 DNA sequence: TGTGCCAGCACCCGAACAGCGTTGGGTCACAATGAGCAGTTCTTC. As protein: CASTRTALGHNEQFF.

This clonotype has a single count. It is likely a read error, because the conserved phenylalanine at the end of the CDR3 is missing. The DNA of the CDR3 is TGCGCCAGCAGCTTGCCAGGGGGCAGAGAGACCCAGTACCTC. It codes for CASSLPGGRETQYL. The genes are TRBV5-1 and TRBJ2-5; the match to TRBD1 covers 8 bases. Germline V gives CDR1 SGHRS, CDR2 YFSETQ. The V segment lost 1 base and the J segment 4 bases; nucleotides outside the gene matches: 3. CDR3 length: 14 amino acids.

This chain connects TRBV6-2 or TRBV6-3 to TRBJ2-7, with TRBD2 matching 9 bases. The CDR3 contains 23 residues. The junction had 30 bases not matched to a gene; V was cut back by 6 bases and J by 0 bases. Germline-derived CDR1 and CDR2 are MNHEY and SVGEGT. Here the CDR3 DNA reads TGTGCCAGCAGGCGACTAGCGGTAACAACCCTCAAAGGGTGCCCCATCCGCTCCTACGAGCAGTACTTC. Protein product: CASRRLAVTTLKGCPIRSYEQYF.

The chain couples TRBV28 to TRBJ2-5; 7 bases match TRBD2. The CDR3 has 16 residues. V dropped 7 bases and J dropped 0; count of bases not matched to a gene: 11. Germline values: CDR1 MDHEN, CDR2 SYDVKM. The CDR3 DNA sequence: TGTGCCAGCAATACTGACGGGGGGAAGTACCAAGAGACCCAGTACTTC. This sequence encodes CASNTDGGKYQETQYF.

On this clonotype itself: The junction departs from germline at one end; a sequencing error may be responsible. This CDR3 is CSARDLVTIAPVF. The CDR3 bases are TGCAGTGCTAGAGATCTCGTGACAATAGCACCAGTCTTC. The chain is built from TRBV20-1 and TRBJ2-1; no reliable D call. The CDR3 is made up of 13 amino acids. Looked up from germline, CDR1 is DFQATT and CDR2 is SNEGSKA (reference sequence).

The chain has TRBV6-6 and TRBJ1-5; weak D call: TRBD1 (6 bases). V dropped 6 bases and J dropped 5 bases, with 11 bases sitting between them. Germline V CDR1 and CDR2: MNHNY, SVGAGI (reference sequence). The CDR3 is made up of 13 amino acids. CDR3 protein: CASRVGGDQPQHF. CDR3 in DNA: TGTGCCAGCAGGGTAGGGGGAGATCAGCCCCAGCATTTT.

A few counts support this clonotype. The J gene is TRBJ2-1, the V gene TRBV12-3 or TRBV12-4; D is possibly TRBD2 (6 bases). V was cut by 4 bases and J by 0 bases, with 10 bases left in between. The CDR3 length is 15 residues. CDR3 nucleotide sequence: TGTGCCAGCAGTTGGAGGGGTAGCTCCTACAATGAGCAGTTCTTC. Its protein is CASSWRGSSYNEQFF.

The V and J genes are TRBV7-9 and TRBJ2-1, with unresolved D. This CDR3 region has 14 residues. Trimming took off 0 bases at V and 5 bases at J, with 8 bases between the two ends. Germline CDR1 and CDR2: SEHNR and FQNEAQ (reference sequence). CDR3 DNA sequence: TGTGCCAGCAGCTTAGCCCCGCCCCACAATGAGCAGTTCTTC. Translating gives CASSLAPPHNEQFF.

This clonotype was counted many times. The genes are TRBV20-1 and TRBJ2-3; D remains ambiguous. Trimming stripped 3 bases from V and 2 bases from J, with 12 bases between. The CDR3 runs to 14 residues. The germline gives CDR1 DFQATT, CDR2 SNEGSKA (reference sequence). The CDR3 sequence is CSASKSTFTDTQYF. The CDR3 nucleotides are TGCAGTGCTAGCAAAAGTACCTTCACAGATACGCAGTATTTT.

This clonotype was observed a handful of times. V and J are TRBV29-1 and TRBJ2-5, with TRBD2 matching 7 bases. In germline, CDR1 is SQVTM, CDR2 ANQGSEA. This CDR3 spans 13 amino acids. Trimming at V came to 5 bases and at J to 5 bases, leaving 8 bases not matched to a gene. CDR3 coding DNA: TGCAGCGTTCTCGGACTAGAGAGGGAGACCCAGTACTTC. It encodes CSVLGLERETQYF.

J is TRBJ2-5 and V is TRBV4-2; 12 bases are shared with TRBD2. The V segment lost 4 bases and the J segment 2 bases; nucleotides outside the gene matches: 5. CDR1 is LGHNA, CDR2 YNFKEQ, per germline. This CDR3 comprises 16 residues. The CDR3, as DNA: TGTGCCAGCAGCCGTGCCGGGACTAGCGGGCAAGAGACCCAGTACTTC. Residues: CASSRAGTSGQETQYF.

This clonotype appeared a few times. This sequence joins TRBV29-1 and TRBJ2-2; TRBD1 aligns across 8 bases. The CDR3 totals 16 residues. Germline trimming cut 5 bases from V and 0 bases from J; bases unmatched to any gene: 8. Germline CDR1 SQVTM, CDR2 ANQGSEA. CDR3 sequence reads: CSVSRTGSANTGELFF. CDR3 nucleotides: TGCAGCGTTTCAAGGACAGGGAGCGCGAACACCGGGGAGCTGTTTTTT.

V gene TRBV10-3 combines with J gene TRBJ2-2; TRBD2 agrees at 9 bases. Germline lookup yields CDR1 ENHRY and CDR2 SYGVKD. This CDR3 comprises 16 residues. The V segment lost 4 bases and the J segment 3 bases; nucleotides outside the gene matches: 6. The CDR3, as DNA: TGTGCCATCAGTGGAGCCGGGACTAGCTACACCGGGGAGCTGTTTTTT. It is translated as CAISGAGTSYTGELFF.

This clonotype was recorded a few times. This CDR3 reads CASSQEQGDTGELFF. The CDR3 DNA reads TGCGCCAGCAGCCAAGAACAGGGGGATACCGGGGAGCTGTTTTTT. V is TRBV4-1 and J is TRBJ2-2, with TRBD1 matching 8 bases. The CDR3 runs 15 residues. The ends lost 0 bases at V and 5 bases at J; junction bases unmatched: 2. Germline V CDR1 and CDR2: MGHRA, YSYEKL.

The chain is built from TRBV28 and TRBJ2-7; 10 bases are shared with TRBD1. Trimming at V came to 5 bases and at J to 5 bases, leaving 6 bases not matched to a gene. Germline CDR1 MDHEN, CDR2 SYDVKM. This CDR3 contains 14 residues. The CDR3 coding sequence is TGTGCCAGCAGTGCCTCGGGACAGGGGAACGAGCAGTACTTC. Its translation: CASSASGQGNEQYF.

V gene TRBV27 combines with J gene TRBJ1-6; TRBD1 matches at 8 bases. There are 16 residues in the CDR3. Germline CDR1 MNHEY, CDR2 SMNVEV (reference sequence). V lost 4 bases and J lost 9; bases outside the gene matches: 11. DNA of the CDR3: TGTGCCAGCAGTTCCCGAATGACAGGGGCCCTTTCACCCCTCCACTTT. Its translation is CASSSRMTGALSPLHF.

V gene TRBV20-1 combines with J gene TRBJ2-5; no clear D. Germline V gives CDR1 DFQATT, CDR2 SNEGSKA (reference sequence). The CDR3 spans 17 residues. Trimming removed 0 bases at V and 0 bases at J, with 17 bases between. CDR3 in DNA: TGCAGTGCTAGAGATCTTACCGTAGGGCGGAACCAAGAGACCCAGTACTTC. Translation: CSARDLTVGRNQETQYF.

The V and J genes are TRBV5-1 and TRBJ2-5; 9 bases map to TRBD1. There are 15 residues in the CDR3. Germline CDR1 and CDR2: SGHRS and YFSETQ. Germline trimming cut 5 bases from V and 5 bases from J; bases unmatched to any gene: 10. This chain's CDR3 is CASSPGQGRSETQYF. For the CDR3, the DNA is TGCGCCAGCAGTCCCGGACAGGGGAGATCGGAGACCCAGTACTTC.

In the case of this clonotype: The junction does not match germline at one end; this may be a read error. The CDR3 sequence is CASSLQGTEAF. The DNA of the CDR3 is TGCGCCAGCAGCTTACAGGGGACTGAAGCTTTT. This rearrangement joins TRBV5-1 to TRBJ1-1, with TRBD1 matching over 7 bases. The CDR3 consists of 11 residues. Germline V gene sequence: CDR1 SGHRS, CDR2 YFSETQ.

V and J are TRBV5-1 and TRBJ1-6; D may be TRBD1 (6 bases). In germline, CDR1 is SGHRS, CDR2 YFSETQ. V was shortened by 0 bases and J by 9 bases, with 16 bases between the two germline ends. CDR3 length equals 16 residues. Here the CDR3 reads CASSLGIDRRGSPLHF. DNA for the CDR3: TGCGCCAGCAGCTTGGGGATCGACAGGCGGGGTTCACCCCTCCACTTT.